This TCR beta chain was identified during a study of blood T cell repertoires in COVID-19. Study in general: Spain, Italy and the United States supplied samples that represented acute and convalescent COVID-19. PBMCs, B-cell-depleted T cells, or T cells were the source of the cDNA or gDNA that made up the material.

The V gene's germline CDR1 is KGHSH and CDR2 LQKENI. Trimming removed 3 bases at V and 3 bases at J, with 12 bases between. This CDR3 is built from 15 residues. Authors' methods: Reference gene primer amplification gave nucleated cell count estimates. Repertoires were generated with immunoSEQ multiplex PCR, while TCRdb's copy carries only in-frame clones and drops some. The V and J calls and clone size were taken over from that table, and D and trimming were inferred from the DNA. The table records roughly 100,000 clones, around 73% of them present only once. The chain is built from TRBV18 and TRBJ2-1, with D perhaps matching TRBD1 (6 bases). The sequenced material came from peripheral blood. The sequence came from a man aged 55-75 years with active or convalescent COVID-19. The CDR3 reads CASSPRTGFYNEQFF. In nucleotides, the CDR3 is TGTGCCAGCTCACCCCGAACAGGGTTCTACAATGAGCAGTTCTTC.